This TCR beta chain was obtained from a study of CD8 T cells in ankylosing spondylitis. Whole-study results and caveats: A TCR beta motif of under ten highly homologous variants appeared characteristic of ankylosing spondylitis blood. Matched synovial fluid from ankylosing spondylitis patients was reported to be enriched for disease-linked clones.

Libraries of TCR beta came from quantitative 5'-RACE with molecular barcodes. TCRdb independently ran MiXCR on the 5' RACE reads; one entry per CDR3 protein. The sample comprises 25,000 to 30,000 distinct CDR3 sequences, approximately 7.9% of which are singletons, and around 30% rests with the top ten. The CDR3 contains 14 residues. Looked up from germline, CDR1 is SGHTA and CDR2 is FQGNSA. Unmatched junction bases numbered 6, after V lost 5 bases and J lost 5 bases. This clonotype has more than one count but fewer than ten. Its antigen is as yet unknown. The receptor was derived from a male donor with ankylosing spondylitis or in good health (not recorded which). The sample was blood. The chain combines TRBV7-2 with TRBJ2-7; 10 nucleotides line up with TRBD1. In DNA form, the CDR3 reads TGTGCCAGCAGCGTTCGACAGGGGGCTCACGAGCAGTACTTC. This gives the protein CASSVRQGAHEQYF.